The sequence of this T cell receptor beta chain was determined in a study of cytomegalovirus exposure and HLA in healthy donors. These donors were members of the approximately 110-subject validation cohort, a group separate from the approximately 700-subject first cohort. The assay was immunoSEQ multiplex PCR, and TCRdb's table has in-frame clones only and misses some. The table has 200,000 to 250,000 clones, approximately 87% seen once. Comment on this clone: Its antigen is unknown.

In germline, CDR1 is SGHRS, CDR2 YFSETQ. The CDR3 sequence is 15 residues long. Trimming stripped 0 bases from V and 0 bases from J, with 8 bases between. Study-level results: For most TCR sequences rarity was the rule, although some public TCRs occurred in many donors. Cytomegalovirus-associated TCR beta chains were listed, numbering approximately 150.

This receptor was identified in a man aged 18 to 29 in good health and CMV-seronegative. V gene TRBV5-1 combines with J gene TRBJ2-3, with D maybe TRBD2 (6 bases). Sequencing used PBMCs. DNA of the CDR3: TGCGCCAGCAGCTTGGGAGGGAGGAGCACAGATACGCAGTATTTT. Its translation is CASSLGGRSTDTQYF.